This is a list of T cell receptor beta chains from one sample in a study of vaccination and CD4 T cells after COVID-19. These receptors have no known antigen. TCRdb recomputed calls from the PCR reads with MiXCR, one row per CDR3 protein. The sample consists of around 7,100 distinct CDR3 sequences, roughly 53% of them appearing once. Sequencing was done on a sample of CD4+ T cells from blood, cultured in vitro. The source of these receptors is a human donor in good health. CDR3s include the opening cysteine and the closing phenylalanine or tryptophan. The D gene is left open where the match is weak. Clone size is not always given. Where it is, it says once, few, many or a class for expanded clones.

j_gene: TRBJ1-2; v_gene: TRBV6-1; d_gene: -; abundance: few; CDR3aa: CASTSGERGDYGYTF; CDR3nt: TGTGCCAGCACCTCAGGGGAGCGGGGAGACTATGGCTACACCTTC
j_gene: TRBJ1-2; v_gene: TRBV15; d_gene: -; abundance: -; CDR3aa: CATSRDRAAAINYGYTF; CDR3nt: TGTGCCACCAGCAGAGATCGGGCAGCCGCAATTAACTATGGCTACACCTTC
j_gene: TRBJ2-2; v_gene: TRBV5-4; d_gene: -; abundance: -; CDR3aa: CASSLLGPGTPNTGELFF; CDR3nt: TGTGCCAGCAGCCTTCTTGGCCCCGGGACACCGAACACCGGGGAGCTGTTTTTT
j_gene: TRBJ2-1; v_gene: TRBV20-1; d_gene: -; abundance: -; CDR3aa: CSARESGRVIRNEQFF; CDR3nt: TGCAGTGCTAGAGAATCCGGGAGAGTAATAAGGAATGAGCAGTTCTTC
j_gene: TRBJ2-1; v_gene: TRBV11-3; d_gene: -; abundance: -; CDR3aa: CASSLGTGRHYGEQFF; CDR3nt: TGTGCCAGCAGCTTGGGAACCGGGAGACACTACGGTGAGCAGTTCTTC
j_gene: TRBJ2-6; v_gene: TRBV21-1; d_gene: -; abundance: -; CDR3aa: CASSKGASGANVLTF; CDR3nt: TGTGCCAGCAGCAAAGGAGCCTCTGGGGCCAACGTCCTGACTTTC
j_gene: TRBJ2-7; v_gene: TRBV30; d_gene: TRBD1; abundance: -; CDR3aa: CAWRLQGVPSEQYF; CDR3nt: TGTGCCTGGAGACTACAGGGGGTACCGTCCGAGCAGTACTTC
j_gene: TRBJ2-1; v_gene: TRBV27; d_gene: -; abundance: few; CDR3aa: CASSLSAGATYNEQFF; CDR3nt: TGTGCCAGCAGTTTATCGGCGGGGGCTACCTACAATGAGCAGTTCTTC
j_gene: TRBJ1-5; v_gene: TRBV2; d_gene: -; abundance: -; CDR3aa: CASSAEPDQPQHF; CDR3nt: TGTGCCAGCAGTGCCGAACCTGATCAGCCCCAGCATTTT
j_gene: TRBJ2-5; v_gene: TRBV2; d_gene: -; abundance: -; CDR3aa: CASSMTRLWETQYF; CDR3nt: TGTGCCAGCAGCATGACTAGACTATGGGAGACCCAGTACTTC
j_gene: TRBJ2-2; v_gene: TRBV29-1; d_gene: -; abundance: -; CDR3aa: CSVEGGGLVTGELFF; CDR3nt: TGCAGCGTTGAGGGAGGGGGGCTGGTCACCGGGGAGCTGTTTTTT
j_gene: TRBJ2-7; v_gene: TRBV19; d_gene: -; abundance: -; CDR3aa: CASSIGRSYEQYF; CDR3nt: TGTGCCAGTAGTATCGGCAGGTCCTACGAGCAGTACTTC
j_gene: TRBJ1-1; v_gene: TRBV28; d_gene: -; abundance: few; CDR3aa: CASSFSWRTEAFF; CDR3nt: TGTGCCAGCAGTTTCAGCTGGAGGACTGAAGCTTTCTTT
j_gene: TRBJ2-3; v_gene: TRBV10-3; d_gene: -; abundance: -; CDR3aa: CAISESPFTDTQYF; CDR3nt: TGTGCCATCAGTGAGTCTCCGTTCACAGATACGCAGTATTTT
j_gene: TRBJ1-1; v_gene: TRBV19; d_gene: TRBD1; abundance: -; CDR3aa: CASSPRGLGTEAFF; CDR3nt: TGTGCCAGTAGTCCCAGGGGGCTGGGCACTGAAGCTTTCTTT
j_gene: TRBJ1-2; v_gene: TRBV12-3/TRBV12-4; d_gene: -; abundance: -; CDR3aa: CASSFGGHGYTF; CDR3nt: TGTGCCAGCAGTTTTGGGGGTCATGGCTACACCTTC
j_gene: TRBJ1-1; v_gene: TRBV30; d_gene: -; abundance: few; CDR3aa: CAWRSRGVNTEAFF; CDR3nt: TGTGCCTGGAGGTCCCGCGGTGTGAACACTGAAGCTTTCTTT
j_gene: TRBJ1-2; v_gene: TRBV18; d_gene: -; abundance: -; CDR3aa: CASSPLSGDGYTF; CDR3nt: TGTGCCAGCTCACCACTCTCAGGTGACGGCTACACCTTC
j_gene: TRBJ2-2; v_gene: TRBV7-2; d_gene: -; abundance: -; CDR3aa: CASSLEVYTGELFF; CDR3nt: TGTGCCAGCAGCTTAGAAGTGTACACCGGGGAGCTGTTTTTT
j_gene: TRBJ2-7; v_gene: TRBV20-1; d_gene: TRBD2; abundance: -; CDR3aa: CSALRLVAGLFYEQYF; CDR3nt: TGCAGTGCCCTCCGGTTGGTAGCGGGCCTTTTCTACGAGCAGTACTTC
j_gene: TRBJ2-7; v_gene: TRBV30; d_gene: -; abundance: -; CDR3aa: CAWRGRDYEQYF; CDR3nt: TGTGCCTGGAGGGGACGGGACTACGAGCAGTACTTC
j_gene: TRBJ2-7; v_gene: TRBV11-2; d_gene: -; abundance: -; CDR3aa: CASSLGRQFTYEQYF; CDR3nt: TGTGCCAGCAGCTTAGGGAGGCAATTTACCTACGAGCAGTACTTC
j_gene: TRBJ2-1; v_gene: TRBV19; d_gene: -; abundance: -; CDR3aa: CATQPPGAQFF; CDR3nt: TGTGCCACCCAACCCCCCGGGGCTCAGTTCTTC
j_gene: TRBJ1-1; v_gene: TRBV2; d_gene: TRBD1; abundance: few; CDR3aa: CASSAGTELEAFF; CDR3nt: TGTGCCAGCAGTGCCGGGACAGAACTTGAAGCTTTCTTT
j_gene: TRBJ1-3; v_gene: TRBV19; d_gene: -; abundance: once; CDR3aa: CASSIDLSSGNTIYF; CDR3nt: TGTGCCAGTAGTATAGACTTGAGCTCTGGAAACACCATATATTTT
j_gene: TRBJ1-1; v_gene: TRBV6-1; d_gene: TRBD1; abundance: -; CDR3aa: CASSDRGPTEAFF; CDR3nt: TGTGCCAGCAGCGACAGGGGGCCCACTGAAGCTTTCTTT
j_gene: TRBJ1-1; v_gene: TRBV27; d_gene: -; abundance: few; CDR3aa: CASSQGWGAEAFF; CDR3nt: TGTGCCAGCAGCCAAGGGTGGGGGGCTGAAGCTTTCTTT
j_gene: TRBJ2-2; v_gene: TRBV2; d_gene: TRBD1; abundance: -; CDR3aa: CASSEAGQGREGLFF; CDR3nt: TGTGCCAGCAGTGAAGCCGGACAGGGCCGAGAGGGGCTGTTTTTT
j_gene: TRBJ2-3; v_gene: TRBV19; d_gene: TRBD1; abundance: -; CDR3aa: CASGRQGARADTQYF; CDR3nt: TGTGCCAGTGGGCGACAGGGGGCAAGGGCAGATACGCAGTATTTT
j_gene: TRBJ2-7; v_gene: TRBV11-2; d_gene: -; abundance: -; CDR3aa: CASSPNGETIYYYEQYF; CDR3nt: TGTGCCAGCAGCCCGAATGGGGAGACAATTTACTACTACGAGCAGTACTTC
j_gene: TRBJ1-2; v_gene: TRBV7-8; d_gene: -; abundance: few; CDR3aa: CASSPRYTGRDSYGYTF; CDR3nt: TGTGCCAGCAGCCCGCGATACACAGGGAGGGACTCGTATGGCTACACCTTC
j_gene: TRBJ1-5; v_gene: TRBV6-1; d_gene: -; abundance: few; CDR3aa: CASSELGRQPQHF; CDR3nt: TGTGCCAGCAGTGAACTGGGGCGTCAGCCCCAGCATTTT